What follows are 9 T cell receptor beta chains derived from one specimen sequenced in a study of technical replicates of blood from a handful of donors. Profiled with immunoSEQ multiplex PCR; TCRdb holds only in-frame clones, not every one. This sample carries 45,000 to 60,000 clones, approximately 86% of them seen once, and the ten largest clones take approximately 5.4%. Source material: PBMCs. The receptors here all came from a human donor in good health. Some clones in this sample may be carry-over from other donors' samples.

The genes are TRBV5-1 and TRBJ2-5, with TRBD2 matching 11 bases. This CDR3 region has 16 residues. Germline V CDR1 and CDR2: SGHRS, YFSETQ. The junction had 6 bases not matched to a gene; V was cut back by 2 bases and J by 3 bases. CDR3 amino acids: CASSFTGTSGKETQYF. DNA for the CDR3: TGCGCCAGCAGCTTCACCGGGACTAGCGGAAAAGAGACCCAGTACTTC. Variable domain in full (rest from reference TRBV5-1 and TRBJ2-5): KAGVTQTPRYLIKTRGQQVTLSCSPISGHRSVSWYQQTPGQGLQFLFEYFSETQRNKGNFPGRFSGRQFSNSRSEMNVSTLELGDSALYLCASSFTGTSGKETQYFGPGTRLLVL.

This rearrangement joins TRBV7-9 to TRBJ2-7; 14 nucleotides match TRBD2. The V and J ends lost 4 bases and 0 bases, in that order; junction bases with no gene match: 5. The CDR3 extends over 17 amino acids. CDR1 is SEHNR and CDR2 is FQNEAQ in the germline V gene (reference sequence). CDR3 nucleotides: TGTGCCAGCAGCTCGGGACTAGCGGGAGCGAGCTCCTACGAGCAGTACTTC. It is translated as CASSSGLAGASSYEQYF.

The chain employs TRBV6-5 and TRBJ2-3, with D maybe TRBD2 (5 bases). Germline values: CDR1 MNHEY, CDR2 SVGAGI. Trimming cost V 6 bases and J 8 bases, with 18 bases left between them. The CDR3 has 14 residues. CDR3 in amino acids: CASRLERDAGTQYF. As DNA, the CDR3 is TGTGCCAGCAGATTGGAAAGAGACGCGGGTACGCAGTATTTT.

This rearrangement joins TRBV11-2 to TRBJ2-1; no clear D. The CDR3 sequence is 15 residues long. Trimming shortened V by 1 base and J by 5 bases, and 12 bases separated the two germline ends. Germline assignment: CDR1 SGHAT and CDR2 FQNNGV. The CDR3 DNA is TGTGCCAGCAGCTTAGTATTCGGCACTAACAATGAGCAGTTCTTC. Translated, it gives CASSLVFGTNNEQFF.

The chain has TRBV27 and TRBJ1-2; 9 bases are shared with TRBD1. V gave up 8 bases and J gave up 2 bases; unmatched junction bases: 15. Germline V gives CDR1 MNHEY, CDR2 SMNVEV (reference sequence). This CDR3 contains 17 residues. The CDR3 bases are TGTGCCAGCTACCCCCTGGGACAGGGAACGGCCAACTATGGCTACACCTTC. This translates into CASYPLGQGTANYGYTF.

This clone was recorded once. The chain links TRBV7-2 to TRBJ2-3; 8 bases line up with TRBD2. The J segment lost 3 bases and the V segment lost 1 base, leaving 3 bases of the junction unmatched. The CDR3 extends over 15 amino acids. Germline V gene data show CDR1 as SGHTA and CDR2 as FQGNSA. The CDR3 sequence is CASSLDGTRTDTQYF. CDR3 sequence (DNA): TGTGCCAGCAGCTTAGACGGGACTAGAACAGATACGCAGTATTTT.

The chain carries TRBV4-3 and TRBJ2-1; 7 bases are a match to TRBD2. Looked up from germline, CDR1 is LGHNA and CDR2 is YSLEER. The junction had 5 bases not matched to a gene; V was cut back by 0 bases and J by 3 bases. This CDR3 spans 16 amino acids. The CDR3 spells CASSQDYGGNYNEQFF. In DNA form, the CDR3 reads TGCGCCAGCAGCCAAGATTACGGGGGGAACTACAATGAGCAGTTCTTC.

This sequence joins TRBV5-1 and TRBJ1-4; maybe TRBD1 (6 bases). The CDR3 loop spans 20 amino acids. Germline lookup yields CDR1 SGHRS and CDR2 YFSETQ. Between the trimmed V and J ends, which lost 0 bases and 0 bases, there was a span of 21 bases. The CDR3 reads CASSLGRTDRRTATNEKLFF. As DNA, the CDR3 is TGCGCCAGCAGCTTGGGAAGGACCGACAGGAGGACGGCAACTAATGAAAAACTGTTTTTT. Full variable domain (remainder filled in from reference TRBV5-1 and TRBJ1-4): KAGVTQTPRYLIKTRGQQVTLSCSPISGHRSVSWYQQTPGQGLQFLFEYFSETQRNKGNFPGRFSGRQFSNSRSEMNVSTLELGDSALYLCASSLGRTDRRTATNEKLFFGSGTQLSVL.

The V and J genes are TRBV9 and TRBJ2-5, with 9 nucleotides matching TRBD1. Trimming cost V 0 bases and J 6 bases; bases outside gene matches: 9. CDR1 is SGDLS and CDR2 is YYNGEE in the germline V gene. CDR3 size: 16 residues. As DNA, the CDR3 is TGTGCCAGCAGCGTAGCTCCTCAGGACAGGGGAAAGACCCAGTACTTC. Its protein is CASSVAPQDRGKTQYF.